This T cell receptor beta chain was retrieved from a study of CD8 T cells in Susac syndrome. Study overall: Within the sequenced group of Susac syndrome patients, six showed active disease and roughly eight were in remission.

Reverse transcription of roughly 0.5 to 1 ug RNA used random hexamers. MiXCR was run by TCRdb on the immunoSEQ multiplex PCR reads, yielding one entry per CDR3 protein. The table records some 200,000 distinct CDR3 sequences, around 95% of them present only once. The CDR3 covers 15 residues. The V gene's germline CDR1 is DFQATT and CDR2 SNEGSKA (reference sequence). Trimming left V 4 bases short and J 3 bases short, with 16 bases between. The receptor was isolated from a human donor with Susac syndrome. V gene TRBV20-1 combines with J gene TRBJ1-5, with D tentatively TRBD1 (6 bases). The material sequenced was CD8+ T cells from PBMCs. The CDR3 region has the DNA TGCAGTGCTACCTCTAGGCAGGGGTACAATCAGCCCCAGCATTTT. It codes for CSATSRQGYNQPQHF.